This entry features one T cell receptor beta chain sequence. Its cognate antigen is unknown. Hyperthyroidism patients were newly diagnosed, ill under 2 months, and aged 18 to 65 years. PBMCs were isolated by Ficoll-Paque density gradient centrifugation, using about 9.5 ml of fresh peripheral blood as the starting material. The data are from a study of Graves' ophthalmopathy and Graves' hyperthyroidism. The study's findings and limits: Ophthalmopathy progression prediction by the model yielded a sensitivity of 60% to 71% and a specificity of under 80%.

Deletions cut 4 bases from V and 4 bases from J, with 14 bases between. The CDR3 contains 15 residues. Germline-derived CDR1 and CDR2 are MNHEY and SVGEGT. The authors amplified TCR beta CDR3 regions, and they did so from RNA transcripts for repertoire sequencing. Second-round multiplex PCR came after a first-round RT-PCR that employed HTBI primers. TCRdb fed the multiplex PCR reads into MiXCR, producing one record per CDR3 protein. The data hold hundreds of thousands of distinct CDR3 sequences, with 22% observed a single time. Material for sequencing was peripheral blood. The gene calls are TRBV6-2 or TRBV6-3 and TRBJ1-5, with D tentatively TRBD1 (6 bases). The sequence was collected from a woman under 30 with stable Graves' hyperthyroidism. Some clones in this sample may be carry-over from other donors' samples. CDR3 in amino acids: CASSSPRQANQPQHF. The CDR3 DNA reads TGTGCCAGCAGTTCCCCAAGACAGGCGAATCAGCCCCAGCATTTT.